Following are 8 T cell receptor beta chains from one sample sequenced in a study of blood T cells in healthy people across ages. A sample-barcoded 5' primer and a J-beta primer mix were used in a second PCR of roughly 6 to 11 cycles. TCRdb reanalysed the 5' RACE reads using MiXCR and keeps one entry per CDR3 protein. This sample has over a million distinct CDR3 sequences, with 35% to 50% found just once. Sequencing was performed on blood. These receptors all come from a woman aged 55-69 years in good health.

This clonotype was observed a handful of times. The chain carries TRBV18 and TRBJ2-7; TRBD1 matches 7 bases. V lost 3 bases and J lost 4; bases outside the gene matches: 9. The CDR3 has 15 amino acids. Looked up from germline, CDR1 is KGHSH and CDR2 is LQKENI. The chain's CDR3 is CASSPGEGAPYEQYF. The DNA of the CDR3 is TGTGCCAGCTCACCCGGTGAGGGGGCACCTTACGAGCAGTACTTC.

The CDR3 is CACSRVTEAFF. CDR3 nucleotide sequence: TGTGCCTGCTCTCGGGTCACTGAAGCTTTCTTT. The V gene is TRBV30, the J gene TRBJ1-1, with D unclear. The CDR3 runs to 11 residues. Germline V gene lookup returns CDR1 GTSNPN and CDR2 SVGIG (reference sequence). The ends were cut back, 6 bases at V and 4 bases at J, with 9 bases in the middle.

The V call is TRBV4-1, the J call TRBJ2-5; maybe TRBD1 (5 bases). This CDR3 spans 14 amino acids. Germline lookup yields CDR1 MGHRA and CDR2 YSYEKL. The V end was cut by 2 bases, the J end by 11 bases, with 18 bases between. For the CDR3, the DNA is TGCGCCAGCAGCCAATCGGGTTGGGGCAGTGAGCAGTACTTC. The encoded protein is CASSQSGWGSEQYF.

The V gene is TRBV5-5, the J gene TRBJ2-6, with no clear D. This CDR3 region has 14 residues. Trimming took off 5 bases at V and 0 bases at J, with 6 bases between the two ends. CDR1 and CDR2 (germline): SGHKS, YYEKEE (reference sequence). CDR3 sequence reads: CASSHVSGANVLTF. The CDR3, as DNA: TGTGCCAGCAGTCATGTCTCTGGGGCCAACGTCCTGACTTTC.

This chain uses TRBV4-3 with TRBJ2-3; TRBD2 agrees at 10 bases. V was pared by 1 base and J by 2 bases, with 6 bases of the junction left unmatched. Per the germline V gene, CDR1 is LGHNA and CDR2 is YSLEER. The CDR3 spans 17 residues. CDR3 nucleotides: TGCGCCAGCAGCCAAGGTTTACTAGCGGGGCACACAGATACGCAGTATTTT. Translated, it gives CASSQGLLAGHTDTQYF.

The J gene is TRBJ1-2, the V gene TRBV3-1; D is possibly TRBD1 (5 bases). The CDR3 spans 14 residues. The V gene lost 4 bases and the J gene lost 7 bases, with 16 bases spanning the gap. CDR1 LGHDT and CDR2 YNNKEL come from the germline V gene (reference sequence). The CDR3 reads CASSLDGGGGGYTF. The CDR3 DNA sequence: TGTGCCAGCAGCCTCGATGGCGGGGGTGGTGGCTACACCTTC.

This chain links TRBV3-1 with TRBJ1-2; D call uncertain. Trimming cost V 0 bases and J 2 bases, with 16 bases left between them. Germline values: CDR1 LGHDT, CDR2 YNNKEL (reference sequence). This CDR3 has 17 amino acids. The CDR3 DNA reads as TGTGCCAGCAGCCAAGAGTTCCGGACGGAAAGAAACTATGGCTACACCTTC. This translates into CASSQEFRTERNYGYTF.

A few counts support this clonotype. V and J are TRBV24-1 and TRBJ2-3; the match to TRBD1 covers 9 bases. V shed 9 bases, J shed 3 bases, and the junction held 18 bases outside the gene matches. This CDR3 contains 18 residues. From germline, CDR1 is KGHDR and CDR2 SFDVKD. The CDR3 loop reads CATDNISRDRVLTDTQYF. CDR3 in DNA: TGTGCCACCGACAACATCAGCCGGGACAGGGTACTAACAGATACGCAGTATTTT.